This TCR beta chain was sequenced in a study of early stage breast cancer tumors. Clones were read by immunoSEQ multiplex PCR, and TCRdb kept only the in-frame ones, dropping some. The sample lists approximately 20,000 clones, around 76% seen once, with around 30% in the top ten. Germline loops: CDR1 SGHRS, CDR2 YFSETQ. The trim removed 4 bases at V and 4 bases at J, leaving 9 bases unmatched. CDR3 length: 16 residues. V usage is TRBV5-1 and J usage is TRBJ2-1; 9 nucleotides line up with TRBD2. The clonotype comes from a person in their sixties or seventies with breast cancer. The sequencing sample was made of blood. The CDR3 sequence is CASSDPTSGMYNEQFF. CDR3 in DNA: TGCGCCAGCAGCGATCCGACTAGCGGAATGTACAATGAGCAGTTCTTC.